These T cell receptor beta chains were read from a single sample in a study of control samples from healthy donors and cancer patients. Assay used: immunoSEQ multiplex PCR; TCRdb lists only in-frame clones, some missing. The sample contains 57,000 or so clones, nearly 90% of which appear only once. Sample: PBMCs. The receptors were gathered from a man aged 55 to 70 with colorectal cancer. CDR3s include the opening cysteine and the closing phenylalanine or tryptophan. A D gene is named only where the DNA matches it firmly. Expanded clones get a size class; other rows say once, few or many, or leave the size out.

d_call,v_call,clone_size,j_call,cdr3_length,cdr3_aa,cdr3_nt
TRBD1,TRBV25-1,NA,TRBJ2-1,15,CASSEAQGGLNEQFF,TGTGCCAGCAGTGAGGCACAGGGGGGCCTGAATGAGCAGTTCTTC
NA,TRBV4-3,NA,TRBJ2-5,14,CASSQAAYQETQYF,TGCGCCAGCAGCCAAGCTGCCTACCAAGAGACCCAGTACTTC
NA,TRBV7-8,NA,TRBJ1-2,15,CASSSPTTINYGYTF,TGTGCCAGCAGCTCACCTACGACTATCAACTATGGCTACACCTTC
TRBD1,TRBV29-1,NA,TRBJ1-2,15,CSVEEGTASNYGYTF,TGCAGCGTTGAAGAAGGGACAGCCTCTAACTATGGCTACACCTTC
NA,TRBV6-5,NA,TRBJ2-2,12,CASSYSAGELFF,TGTGCCAGCAGTTACTCGGCCGGGGAGCTGTTTTTT
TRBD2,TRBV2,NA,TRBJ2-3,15,CASSVTSGYTDTQYF,TGTGCCAGCAGTGTTACTAGCGGGTACACAGATACGCAGTATTTT
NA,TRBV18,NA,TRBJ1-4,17,CASSPYQTTGSGEKLFF,TGTGCCAGCTCACCCTACCAGACCACAGGTTCTGGGGAAAAACTGTTTTTT
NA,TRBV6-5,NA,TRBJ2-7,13,CASSYSGRYEQYF,TGTGCCAGCAGTTACTCGGGCAGATACGAGCAGTACTTC
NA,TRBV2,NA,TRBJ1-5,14,CASQGGGAGQPQHF,TGTGCCAGCCAAGGTGGCGGGGCGGGTCAGCCCCAGCATTTT
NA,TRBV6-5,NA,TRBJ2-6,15,CASSPWSSGANVLTF,TGTGCCAGCAGTCCCTGGAGCTCTGGGGCCAACGTCCTGACTTTC
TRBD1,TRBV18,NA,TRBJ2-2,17,CASSPVLGTANTGELFF,TGTGCCAGCTCACCGGTTTTAGGGACAGCGAACACCGGGGAGCTGTTTTTT
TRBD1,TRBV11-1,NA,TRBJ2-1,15,CASSLAGQGLNEQFF,TGTGCCAGCAGCTTAGCGGGACAGGGCCTCAATGAGCAGTTCTTC
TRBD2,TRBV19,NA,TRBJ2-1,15,CASWAGTRSTNEQFF,TGTGCCAGTTGGGCCGGGACTAGAAGTACTAATGAGCAGTTCTTC
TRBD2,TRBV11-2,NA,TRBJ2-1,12,CASSGSGGPRFF,TGTGCCAGCAGCGGCTCGGGAGGCCCGCGGTTCTTC
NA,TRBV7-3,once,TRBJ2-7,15,CASSPQGRVTHEQYF,TGTGCCAGCAGCCCCCAGGGCAGGGTAACCCACGAGCAGTACTTC
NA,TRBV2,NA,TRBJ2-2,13,CASRPGRAGELFF,TGTGCCAGCAGGCCCGGAAGGGCCGGGGAGCTGTTTTTT
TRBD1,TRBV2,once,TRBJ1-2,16,CASKPPGTGTNYGYTF,TGTGCCAGCAAACCCCCGGGGACAGGGACTAACTATGGCTACACCTTC
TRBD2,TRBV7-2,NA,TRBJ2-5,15,CASSLGGGATETQYF,TGTGCCAGCAGCTTGGGCGGGGGGGCCACAGAGACCCAGTACTTC
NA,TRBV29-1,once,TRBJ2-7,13,CSVEVARSYEQYF,TGCAGCGTTGAAGTCGCCAGATCCTACGAGCAGTACTTC
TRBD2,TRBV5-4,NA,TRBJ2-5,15,CASSLIPSGVETQYF,TGTGCCAGCAGCTTGATTCCTAGCGGGGTAGAGACCCAGTACTTC
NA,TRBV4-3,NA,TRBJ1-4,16,CASSQDSQGPDEKLFF,TGCGCCAGCAGCCAAGACTCCCAGGGGCCAGATGAAAAACTGTTTTTT
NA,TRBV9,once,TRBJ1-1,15,CASSVTTGLDTEAFF,TGTGCCAGCAGCGTTACGACAGGCTTGGACACTGAAGCTTTCTTT
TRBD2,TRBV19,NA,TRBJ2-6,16,CASNGPGGTGANVLTF,TGTGCCAGTAACGGCCCCGGGGGGACTGGGGCCAACGTCCTGACTTTC
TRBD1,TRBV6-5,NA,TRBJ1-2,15,CASSYSRDRGRGYTF,TGTGCCAGCAGTTACTCGCGGGACAGGGGGCGCGGCTACACCTTC
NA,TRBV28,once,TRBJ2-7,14,CASRVRLQWGEQYF,TGTGCCAGCAGGGTCAGGCTCCAGTGGGGAGAGCAGTACTTC
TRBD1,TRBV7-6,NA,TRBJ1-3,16,CASISGGVASGNTIYF,TGTGCCAGCATTTCAGGGGGGGTAGCATCTGGAAACACCATATATTTT
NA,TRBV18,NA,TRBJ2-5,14,CASSPWGGAETQYF,TGTGCCAGCTCACCATGGGGGGGCGCTGAGACCCAGTACTTC
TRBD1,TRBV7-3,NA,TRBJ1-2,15,CASSQSSDRAYGYTF,TGTGCCAGCAGCCAGTCCTCCGACAGGGCCTATGGCTACACCTTC
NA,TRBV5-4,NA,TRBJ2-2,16,CASSLEGGPGTGELFF,TGTGCCAGCAGCTTGGAGGGGGGGCCGGGCACCGGGGAGCTGTTTTTT
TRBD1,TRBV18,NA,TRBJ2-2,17,CASSPLTTGQNTGELFF,TGTGCCAGCTCACCCCTAACGACAGGGCAGAACACCGGGGAGCTGTTTTTT
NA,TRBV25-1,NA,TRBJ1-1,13,CASSDGVDTEAFF,TGTGCCAGCAGTGATGGCGTGGACACTGAAGCTTTCTTT
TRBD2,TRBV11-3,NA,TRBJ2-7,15,CASSYLAGAIYEQYF,TGTGCCAGCAGCTACCTAGCGGGGGCTATCTACGAGCAGTACTTC
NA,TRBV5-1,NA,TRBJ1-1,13,CATQISPNTEAFF,TGCGCCACCCAGATTTCCCCGAACACTGAAGCTTTCTTT
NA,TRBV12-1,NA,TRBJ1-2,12,CASSFRRSGYTF,TGTGCCAGCAGCTTTCGGAGGAGTGGCTACACCTTC
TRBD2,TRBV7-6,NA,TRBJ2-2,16,CASSFTSGGDTGELFF,TGTGCCAGCAGCTTTACTAGCGGGGGGGACACCGGGGAGCTGTTTTTT
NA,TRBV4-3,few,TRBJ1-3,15,CASSQLGQNGNTIYF,TGCGCCAGCAGCCAGTTGGGCCAGAACGGAAACACCATATATTTT
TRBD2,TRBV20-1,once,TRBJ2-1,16,CSASGPSGGFYNEQFF,TGCAGTGCTAGTGGACCTAGCGGGGGGTTCTACAATGAGCAGTTCTTC
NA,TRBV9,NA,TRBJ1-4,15,CASSARAATNEKLFF,TGTGCCAGCAGCGCTCGGGCTGCAACTAATGAAAAACTGTTTTTT
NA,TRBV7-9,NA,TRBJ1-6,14,CASSSPGMDSPLHF,TGTGCCAGCAGCTCCCCAGGGATGGATTCACCCCTCCACTTT
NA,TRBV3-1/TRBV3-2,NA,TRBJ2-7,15,CASSQGPAYSYEQYF,TGTGCCAGCAGCCAAGGGCCTGCCTACTCCTACGAGCAGTACTTC
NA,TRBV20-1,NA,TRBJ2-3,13,CSASRSADNTQYF,TGCAGTGCTAGTCGTAGTGCAGATAATACGCAGTATTTT
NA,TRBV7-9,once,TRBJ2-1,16,CASSLAVKQGINEQFF,TGTGCCAGCAGCTTAGCCGTCAAGCAGGGGATTAATGAGCAGTTCTTC
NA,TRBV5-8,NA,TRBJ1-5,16,CASSFSGGVGNQPQHF,TGTGCCAGCAGCTTCTCCGGAGGTGTGGGCAATCAGCCCCAGCATTTT
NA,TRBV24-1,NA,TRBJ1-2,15,CATSDLGTPEADYTF,TGTGCCACCAGTGATTTGGGGACCCCTGAGGCGGACTACACCTTC
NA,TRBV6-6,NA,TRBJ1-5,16,CASSYRGGSSNQPQHF,TGTGCCAGCAGTTACCGAGGGGGAAGTAGCAATCAGCCCCAGCATTTT
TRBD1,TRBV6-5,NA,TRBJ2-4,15,CASSYGTGMSNIQYF,TGTGCCAGCAGCTACGGGACAGGGATGTCAAACATTCAGTACTTC
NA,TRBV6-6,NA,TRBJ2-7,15,CASSPSTGPNYEQYF,TGTGCCAGCAGTCCCTCGACAGGACCTAACTACGAGCAGTACTTC
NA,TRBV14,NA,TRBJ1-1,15,CASSQDRAAYTEAFF,TGTGCCAGCAGCCAAGATAGGGCAGCTTACACTGAAGCTTTCTTT
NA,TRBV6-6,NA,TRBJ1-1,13,CASHQGLNTEAFF,TGTGCCAGCCATCAGGGTTTAAACACTGAAGCTTTCTTT
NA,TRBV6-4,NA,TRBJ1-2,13,CASRKTGIVGYTF,TGTGCCAGCAGAAAGACAGGAATCGTTGGCTACACCTTC
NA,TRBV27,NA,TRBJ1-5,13,CASSLTGNQPQHF,TGTGCCAGCAGTTTGACAGGCAATCAGCCCCAGCATTTT
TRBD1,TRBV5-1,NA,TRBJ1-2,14,CASKGYGTVTGYTF,TGCGCCAGCAAAGGGTATGGGACAGTGACGGGCTACACCTTC
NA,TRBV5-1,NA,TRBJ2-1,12,CASSLGNNEQFF,TGCGCCAGCAGCTTAGGTAACAATGAGCAGTTCTTC
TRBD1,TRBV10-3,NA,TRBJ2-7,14,CAISESRGLYEQYF,TGTGCCATCAGTGAGTCGAGGGGGCTCTACGAGCAGTACTTC
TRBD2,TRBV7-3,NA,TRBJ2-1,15,CASSLTSGGNNEQFF,TGTGCCAGCAGCTTAACTAGCGGGGGGAATAATGAGCAGTTCTTC
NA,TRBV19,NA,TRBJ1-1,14,CASSIHLGALGAFF,TGTGCCAGTAGTATACATTTAGGGGCTCTTGGGGCTTTCTTT
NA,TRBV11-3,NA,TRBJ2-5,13,CASSLGHPGTQYF,TGTGCCAGCAGCTTAGGTCACCCAGGGACCCAGTACTTC
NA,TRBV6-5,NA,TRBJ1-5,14,CASSPLGGYQPQHF,TGTGCCAGCAGCCCGCTGGGGGGGTATCAGCCCCAGCATTTT